Listed below are T cell receptor beta chains from one sample, sequenced in a study of blood T cell repertoires in COVID-19. The table came from immunoSEQ multiplex PCR; TCRdb's copy has only in-frame clones and leaves some out. The sample carries about 43,000 clones, roughly 87% recorded once. Input material: peripheral blood. The receptors stem from a woman older than 75 with active COVID-19. Both conserved end residues are part of each CDR3. Each record gives: D gene, V gene, J gene, clone size, CDR3 DNA, CDR3 protein. D genes are given only for firm matches. Clone size, where shown, is once, few, many, or a class for clones that have expanded.

TRBD1	TRBV27	TRBJ2-2	NA	TGTGCCAGCACCAGCTGGGGGCAGGGGGCCACCGGGGAGCTGTTTTTT	CASTSWGQGATGELFF
TRBD2	TRBV6-6	TRBJ2-1	NA	TGTGCCAGCAGCTCCCACATTGCGGGGGGCCGAAATGAGCAGTTCTTC	CASSSHIAGGRNEQFF
TRBD1	TRBV5-1	TRBJ2-7	NA	TGCGCCAGCAGCTTGGATGGGACAGGGGGCGTTCTCTGGTACTTC	CASSLDGTGGVLWYF
TRBD1	TRBV29-1	TRBJ1-3	NA	TGCAGCGTGACCGGGACAGGGAGCTCTGGAAACACCATATATTTT	CSVTGTGSSGNTIYF
TRBD1	TRBV10-3	TRBJ2-5	NA	TGTGCCATTCGGGGGGACAGGGGGCCTCCAGAGACCCAGTACTTC	CAIRGDRGPPETQYF
TRBD1	TRBV3-1/TRBV3-2	TRBJ2-7	NA	TGTGCCAGCAGCCAAGCGGGGACAGGGTCCTACGAGCAGTACTTC	CASSQAGTGSYEQYF
NA	TRBV4-3	TRBJ1-3	NA	TGCGCCAGCAGCCAAGATCTAAGGGAGAGGGGAAACACCATATATTTT	CASSQDLRERGNTIYF
NA	TRBV11-2	TRBJ2-5	NA	TGTGCCAGCAGCTTCCTCCCGGGGGACGTCCGGGAGACCCAGTACTTC	CASSFLPGDVRETQYF
TRBD1	TRBV7-2	TRBJ1-2	NA	TGTGCCAGCAGCTTAGCGCGGACAGGGGGCTTCAACTATGGCTACACCTTC	CASSLARTGGFNYGYTF
TRBD2	TRBV24-1	TRBJ2-2	NA	TGTGCCACCAGTGACGCCGGGACTAGCGGGGGGTACACCGGGGAGCTGTTTTTT	CATSDAGTSGGYTGELFF
NA	TRBV18	TRBJ1-6	few	TGTGCCAGCTCAGGGTTCCAGGGGAATAATTCACCCCTCCACTTT	CASSGFQGNNSPLHF
NA	TRBV6-6	TRBJ1-5	NA	TGTGCCAGCAGCTCGACCGCCCTAGGAAGGGCAGAGGGACATTGCAATCAGCCCCAGCATTTT	CASSSTALGRAEGHCNQPQHF
NA	TRBV4-3	TRBJ2-5	NA	TGCGCCAGCAGCGTGAGCGTTACCCTCCAAGAGACCCAGTACTTC	CASSVSVTLQETQYF
TRBD1	TRBV12-5	TRBJ2-3	NA	TGTGCTAGTGCCCTAGGACAGGCCCACATAGATACGCAGTATTTT	CASALGQAHIDTQYF
TRBD1	TRBV29-1	TRBJ1-1	NA	TGCAGCGTTGAAGGGACAGGGTCGTCCACTGAAGCTTTCTTT	CSVEGTGSSTEAFF
NA	TRBV6-6	TRBJ1-1	NA	TGTGCCAGCAGTTACTTTATGGACTCGGGGACTGAAGCTTTCTTT	CASSYFMDSGTEAFF
NA	TRBV28	TRBJ1-2	NA	TGTGCCAGCAATCGACCCGGTACAGGGCGGACCGGCTACACCTTC	CASNRPGTGRTGYTF